Listed here is a single T cell receptor beta chain. Isolated PBMCs totaled at least 7 million in each sample. Total RNA extracted from each sample amounted to at least 6 micrograms. The CDR3 totals 15 residues. Trimming at V came to 4 bases and at J to 3 bases, leaving 8 bases not matched to a gene. CDR1 and CDR2 from the germline V gene are PRHDT and FYEKMQ (reference sequence). This sample stems from a study of blood T cells in healthy people across ages. Combining a sample-barcoded 5' primer with a J-beta primer mix, a second PCR ran for about 7 to 11 cycles. TCRdb analysed the 5' RACE reads with MiXCR anew, one entry per CDR3 protein. The sample holds about a million distinct CDR3 sequences; just over 50% are singletons and the top ten take about a fifth.

The V call is TRBV13, the J call TRBJ2-7; 8 nucleotides align to TRBD1. This clonotype was sampled from a woman aged 55 to 70 in good health. The sample taken for sequencing was blood. CDR3 DNA sequence: TGTGCCAGCAGCTCCCCCAGGACAGGGATCTACGAGCAGTACTTC. It specifies CASSSPRTGIYEQYF.